The TCR beta chain under discussion was sequenced for a study of post-analysis software for immune sequencing data. Broader study findings: People with multiple sclerosis had a significantly lower normalized Chao1 diversity than controls did. Samples made in the same batch grouped tightly together by F measure. TRBV5-6, TRBV5-1 and TRBV20-1 belonged to a set of about five TRBV segments that were more frequent in patients than controls.

The authors incorporated unique molecular identifiers into the TCR beta cDNA libraries. The source material, roughly 0.9 to 11 million T cells, gave rise to roughly 500,000 cDNA molecules. TCRdb reanalysed the PCR reads using MiXCR and keeps one entry per CDR3 protein. The data show about 400,000 distinct CDR3 sequences, less than 40% seen once. This clonotype has more than one count but fewer than ten. Its antigen is unknown. CDR1 is DFQATT, CDR2 SNEGSKA, per germline (reference sequence). This CDR3 has 15 residues. V lost 5 bases to trimming and J lost 2 bases; unmatched junction nucleotides: 7. Material: blood. J is TRBJ2-5 and V is TRBV20-1; the match to TRBD2 covers 11 bases. This clonotype was sampled from a girl aged 10-17 years with multiple sclerosis. The CDR3 region has the DNA TGCAGTGCTGATACTAGCGGGGGACCTCAAGAGACCCAGTACTTC. As protein: CSADTSGGPQETQYF.